Detailed here is one TCR beta chain. Its antigen remains unidentified. Base qualities are not recorded, but no much larger clone differs from it by a single base. The sample belongs to a study of blood T cell repertoires in COVID-19 (dated by TCRdb to about 2020). For context, the study as a whole: Samples from collaborators originated in the United States, Italy and Spain and spanned both the acute and convalescent phases of COVID-19. Samples came from the ongoing ImmuneRACE study (first 160 participants) plus 1,254 subjects from 6 global collaborators. The prospective study material was composed of cDNA or gDNA derived from T cells, B-cell-depleted T cells, or PBMCs. Subjects who had been exposed to COVID-19, were actively infected with it, or had recovered from it provided the deeply sampled blood TCRbeta repertoires that made up the dataset. Where available, HLA class I and class II types were taken from metadata supplied by the sample provider and were not determined by assay-based typing. The repertoires were made available in a free public database intended to serve as a resource for research on the immune response to SARS-CoV-2. The sample metadata nearly always contained a de-identified subject ID, COVID-19 status, age in years and sex.

In the prospective study, participants were about 18 to 95 years old, resided in approximately 22 geographic areas of the United States, and were enrolled through a virtual design. To assign participants to cohorts, the prospective study relied on clinical history that participants themselves reported in a screening survey and a study questionnaire. In the prospective study, mobile phlebotomists collected whole blood, serum and a nasopharyngeal or oropharyngeal swab from each participant. Additional blood draws and questionnaires over a 2-month period could optionally be provided by prospective study participants. Before DNA extraction, blood samples from the prospective study were shipped at room temperature or frozen. General findings and caveats noted by the study authors: The amount of clinical and demographic metadata varied by source and participant and was provided uncurated.

The germline V gene (reference sequence) sets CDR1 to DFQATT and CDR2 to SNEGSKA. Trimming takes 4 bases from V and 5 bases from J, and the germline ends sit 5 bases apart. Including the terminal cysteine and phenylalanine, the CDR3 comprises 10 residues. Only the CDR3 portion is preserved as DNA: 30 bases, with reading frame beginning at the first base. The immunoSEQ Assay, a bias-controlled multiplex PCR, was used to amplify TCRbeta CDR3 regions from genomic DNA. As for the authors' bioinformatics: The number of nucleated cells in each sample was estimated from the amplification of reference gene primers within the assay. Sequence reads were collapsed and filtered to measure the absolute abundance of every unique TCRbeta CDR3 rearrangement. For each sample, productive Simpson clonality was calculated as the square root of Simpson's diversity index across productive rearrangements. TCRdb obtained this table from immuneACCESS and retained in-frame rearrangements with V and J assigned. These tables miss some clones; where compared with another copy, unresolved V genes account for less than half of the shortfall, and the remainder is unexplained. D and trimming were read from the DNA, whereas the V and J calls and clone size are those reported in that table. This sample is represented by more than 200,000 clones; around 90% of them were singletons. The top ten constitute under 6.5% of the sample.

The chain employs TRBV20-1 and TRBJ1-2; no D gene call is confident. What was sequenced was PBMCs or T cells enriched from blood (not recorded which). The sequence was collected from a woman between 25 and 40 years old with acute COVID-19. The CDR3 region has the sequence CSAKAYGYTF. The DNA is as follows: TGCAGTGCTAAAGCTTATGGCTACACCTTC.